This TCR beta chain was observed in a study of blood T cell repertoires in COVID-19. Study as a whole: Researchers got acute and convalescent COVID-19 samples from the United States, Italy and Spain.

Clones were sequenced by immunoSEQ multiplex PCR, and TCRdb holds only the in-frame ones, with some missing. The sample consists of approximately 120,000 clones, approximately 82% of them appearing once. This clonotype was sampled from a woman in her sixties or seventies with acute or convalescent COVID-19. The source material was peripheral blood.

CDR3 coding DNA: TGTGCCAGCAGCTTAGGGGTAGCGGGACTGGAAGAGCAGTTCTTC. Amino acids: CASSLGVAGLEEQFF. V gene TRBV7-3 combines with J gene TRBJ2-1; TRBD2 aligns across 8 bases. The CDR3 spans 15 residues. The junction had 10 bases not matched to a gene; V was cut back by 2 bases and J by 10 bases. CDR1 is SGHTA and CDR2 is FQGTGA in the germline V gene.